This entry lists 27 T cell receptor beta chains sequenced from one sample in a study of T cell changes during pregnancy in multiple sclerosis. Method: immunoSEQ multiplex PCR; TCRdb's copy keeps in-frame clones and lacks some. The sample includes roughly 41,000 clones, approximately 90% of them seen just once. This material consisted of CD4+ T cells from peripheral blood mononuclear cells, taken in the first trimester of pregnancy. These receptors all come from a female donor with multiple sclerosis, enrolled in a pregnancy study.

This chain links TRBV4-3 with TRBJ1-1; no clear D gene. The CDR3 extends over 15 amino acids. V was shortened by 0 bases and J by 1 base, with 9 bases between the two germline ends. The germline V gene encodes CDR1 LGHNA and CDR2 YSLEER. The CDR3 DNA is TGCGCCAGCAGCCAAGATCAGGCAGGGAACACTGAAGCTTTCTTT. Its protein product is CASSQDQAGNTEAFF.

The chain has TRBV7-2 and TRBJ2-7; possibly TRBD2 for D (5 bases). The CDR3 loop spans 14 amino acids. Trimming removed 5 bases from V and 0 bases from J, with 11 bases in between. Germline V lookup: CDR1 SGHTA, CDR2 FQGNSA. The CDR3, as DNA: TGTGCCAGCAGCCCTCGGACTTTCTCCTACGAGCAGTACTTC. Amino acids: CASSPRTFSYEQYF.

The chain recombines TRBV5-6 with TRBJ2-3; D gene uncertain. The CDR3 contains 18 residues. Trimming left V 4 bases short and J 2 bases short, with 23 bases between. Germline CDR1 reads SGHDT; CDR2 reads YYEEEE. CDR3 nucleotides: TGTGCCAGCAGCCCTTCCCGCTGGAGTGGTTTGCCCACAGATACGCAGTATTTT. Translation: CASSPSRWSGLPTDTQYF.

This clone occurred a few times. The chain is built from TRBV14 and TRBJ2-2; TRBD2 matches at 8 bases. The germline V gene encodes CDR1 SGHDN and CDR2 FVKESK. Unmatched junction bases numbered 6, after V lost 1 base and J lost 5 bases. The CDR3 sequence is 16 residues long. CDR3 in DNA: TGTGCCAGCAGCCAAGGAGGTAGCGGGATGACCGGGGAGCTGTTTTTT. This sequence encodes CASSQGGSGMTGELFF.

The CDR3 here is CASSLAGVNTGELFF. CDR3 DNA: TGTGCCAGCAGTCTAGCGGGAGTGAACACCGGGGAGCTGTTTTTT. The chain carries TRBV27 and TRBJ2-2, with TRBD2 matching 10 bases. The germline V gene has CDR1 MNHEY and CDR2 SMNVEV (reference sequence). The CDR3 length is 15 residues. V lost 5 bases, J lost 1 base, and 1 base stayed unmatched.

The gene calls are TRBV6-5 and TRBJ2-5, with D possibly being TRBD2 (6 bases). The CDR3 is 14 residues long. Trimming stripped 4 bases from V and 2 bases from J, with 11 bases between. Germline loops: CDR1 MNHEY, CDR2 SVGAGI. The CDR3 sequence: CASSFIGGQETQYF. CDR3 DNA sequence: TGTGCCAGCAGTTTCATTGGGGGGCAAGAGACCCAGTACTTC.

The chain combines TRBV27 with TRBJ2-1, with 7 bases fitting TRBD1. Losses at the gene ends were 5 bases for V and 9 bases for J; bases not matched to a gene: 4. The germline V gene encodes CDR1 MNHEY and CDR2 SMNVEV (reference sequence). The CDR3 runs to 12 residues. DNA of the CDR3: TGTGCCAGCAGTCGACAGGGAAGTGAGCAGTTCTTC. Encoded protein: CASSRQGSEQFF.

The chain carries TRBV6-6 and TRBJ1-4; D ambiguous. CDR3 length: 11 amino acids. The V gene's germline CDR1 is MNHNY and CDR2 SVGAGI (reference sequence). Trimming took off 6 bases at V and 6 bases at J, with 5 bases between the two ends. The CDR3 nucleotides are TGTGCCAGCAGGACACATGAAAAACTGTTTTTT. Its translation is CASRTHEKLFF.

The J gene is TRBJ1-2, the V gene TRBV29-1; possibly TRBD1 for D (5 bases). The CDR3 contains 12 residues. The germline V gene encodes CDR1 SQVTM and CDR2 ANQGSEA. V lost 6 bases and J 5 bases, leaving 13 bases between the germline ends. Here the CDR3 DNA reads TGCAGCGTCCTTCTTGACAGTTATGGCTACACCTTC. It yields the protein CSVLLDSYGYTF.

The chain combines TRBV7-2 with TRBJ2-1, with 9 bases lining up with TRBD2. V lost 6 bases, J lost 7 bases, and 10 bases stayed unmatched. Germline CDR1 and CDR2: SGHTA and FQGNSA. The CDR3 runs 15 residues. The CDR3 loop reads CASSGTSRSRNEQFF. In nucleotides, the CDR3 is TGTGCCAGCAGTGGGACTAGCCGAAGCCGGAATGAGCAGTTCTTC.

This CDR3 reads CASSFLRDTQYF. CDR3 nucleotide sequence: TGTGCCAGCAGCTTCCTCCGGGATACGCAGTATTTT. The chain uses TRBV7-2 and TRBJ2-3; D unclear. Germline V gene data show CDR1 as SGHTA and CDR2 as FQGNSA. This CDR3 contains 12 residues. V shed 3 bases and J shed 6 bases, with 7 bases lying between them. The full variable domain, rest sourced from reference TRBV7-2 and TRBJ2-3, is GAGVSQSPSNKVTEKGKDVELRCDPISGHTALYWYRQSLGQGLEFLIYFQGNSAPDKSGLPSDRFSAERTGGSVSTLTIQRTQQEDSAVYLCASSFLRDTQYFGPGTRLTVL.

The chain employs TRBV10-3 and TRBJ2-3; D is uncertain. From germline, CDR1 is ENHRY and CDR2 SYGVKD. V gave up 2 bases and J gave up 4 bases, with 10 bases separating them. The CDR3 covers 14 residues. The CDR3 nucleotides read TGTGCCATCAGTGAGAGTCTTTCGGCAGATACGCAGTATTTT. Protein: CAISESLSADTQYF.

The rearrangement links TRBV19 to TRBJ1-1; maybe TRBD1 (5 bases). CDR3 length: 12 residues. Trimming cost V 7 bases and J 3 bases, with 9 bases left between them. CDR1 LNHDA and CDR2 SQIVND come from the germline V gene (reference sequence). The CDR3 loop is CASTDSYTEAFF. CDR3 nucleotide sequence: TGTGCCAGTACCGACAGCTACACTGAAGCTTTCTTT.

This clone was seen a single time. The J gene is TRBJ1-3, the V gene TRBV4-3; no reliable D call. V gave up 0 bases and J gave up 0 bases, with 15 bases separating them. Per the germline V gene, CDR1 is LGHNA and CDR2 is YSLEER. CDR3 length equals 18 residues. CDR3 sequence reads: CASSQDSRQRISGNTIYF. CDR3 DNA: TGCGCCAGCAGCCAAGATAGTAGGCAGAGGATCTCTGGAAACACCATATATTTT.

The CDR3 region has the DNA TGTGCCAGCTCACCAAATGGCAGGGAATCGGGGGAGCTGTTTTTT. This translates into CASSPNGRESGELFF. The V and J genes are TRBV18 and TRBJ2-2; D perhaps matches TRBD1 (5 bases). This CDR3 has 15 residues. Trimming stripped 2 bases from V and 8 bases from J, with 15 bases between. CDR1 KGHSH and CDR2 LQKENI come from the germline V gene. The full variable domain, rest sourced from reference TRBV18 and TRBJ2-2, is NAGVMQNPRHLVRRRGQEARLRCSPMKGHSHVYWYRQLPEEGLKFMVYLQKENIIDESGMPKERFSAEFPKEGPSILRIQQVVRGDSAAYFCASSPNGRESGELFFGEGSRLTVL.

V is TRBV2 and J is TRBJ2-7; 7 positions match TRBD2. The CDR3 runs to 13 residues. V lost 7 bases, J lost 3 bases, and 6 bases stayed unmatched. Looked up from germline, CDR1 is SNHLY and CDR2 is FYNNEI. This CDR3 is CASKRTSGYEQYF. The CDR3 nucleotides read TGTGCCAGCAAACGGACTAGTGGCTACGAGCAGTACTTC. The full variable domain, in which reference TRBV2 and TRBJ2-7 provide the parts outside the CDR3, is EPEVTQTPSHQVTQMGQEVILRCVPISNHLYFYWYRQILGQKVEFLVSFYNNEISEKSEIFDDQFSVERPDGSNFTLKIRSTKLEDSAMYFCASKRTSGYEQYFGPGTRLTVT.

The CDR3 region is CASSYGTGTYEQYF. The CDR3 DNA follows: TGTGCCAGCAGTTACGGCACAGGGACCTACGAGCAGTACTTC. This rearrangement joins TRBV6-5 to TRBJ2-7, with D possibly matching TRBD1 (6 bases). V shed 2 bases and J shed 2 bases, with 10 bases lying between them. The CDR3 totals 14 residues. Germline assignment: CDR1 MNHEY and CDR2 SVGAGI.

The chain carries TRBV19 and TRBJ2-3; 7 positions agree with TRBD2. Germline trimming cut 4 bases from V and 6 bases from J; bases unmatched to any gene: 13. The CDR3 is made up of 16 amino acids. CDR1 and CDR2 from the germline V gene are LNHDA and SQIVND (reference sequence). CDR3 coding DNA: TGTGCCAGTAGTACCCTAGGCGGGAGCCTTGCGGATACGCAGTATTTT. It specifies CASSTLGGSLADTQYF. Based on the CDR3 plus reference TRBV19 and TRBJ2-3, the full variable domain is DGGITQSPKYLFRKEGQNVTLSCEQNLNHDAMYWYRQDPGQGLRLIYYSQIVNDFQKGDIAEGYSVSREKKESFPLTVTSAQKNPTAFYLCASSTLGGSLADTQYFGPGTRLTVL.

The chain's CDR3 is CASKSGASYEQYF. The CDR3 region has the DNA TGTGCCAGCAAAAGCGGAGCCTCCTACGAGCAGTACTTC. This chain links TRBV6-5 with TRBJ2-7, with D tentatively TRBD2 (5 bases). Germline V lookup: CDR1 MNHEY, CDR2 SVGAGI. With 7 bases removed from V and 0 bases from J, the gap between germline ends came to 10 bases. The CDR3 runs to 13 residues.

The rearrangement links TRBV5-4 to TRBJ2-5; TRBD2 agrees at 9 bases. This CDR3 region has 14 residues. Germline trimming cut 4 bases from V and 2 bases from J; bases unmatched to any gene: 3. Germline assignment: CDR1 SGHNT and CDR2 YYREEE (reference sequence). CDR3 nucleotide sequence: TGTGCCAGCAGCCTCGGACTAGCGCAAGAGACCCAGTACTTC. Its translation: CASSLGLAQETQYF.

This clone was counted a single time. As DNA, the CDR3 is TGCAGCGTTGAAGGAAGTCTAGGGCGCGGGAGCTCCTACAATGAGCAGTTCTTC. It encodes CSVEGSLGRGSSYNEQFF. The rearrangement links TRBV29-1 to TRBJ2-1; 7 bases match TRBD2. The CDR3 loop spans 18 amino acids. Germline values: CDR1 SQVTM, CDR2 ANQGSEA. Losses at the gene ends were 1 base for V and 0 bases for J; bases not matched to a gene: 12.

This chain connects TRBV19 to TRBJ2-7; 11 nucleotides align to TRBD1. The germline gives CDR1 LNHDA, CDR2 SQIVND (reference sequence). The ends lost 0 bases at V and 7 bases at J; junction bases unmatched: 8. The CDR3 loop spans 16 amino acids. The CDR3 protein is CASSIDSGQGAREQYF. The CDR3 bases are TGTGCCAGTAGTATAGACTCAGGACAGGGGGCGCGGGAGCAGTACTTC.

The chain combines TRBV7-2 with TRBJ2-1, with 7 positions matching TRBD1. The CDR3 loop spans 15 amino acids. The ends lost 3 bases at V and 8 bases at J; junction bases unmatched: 10. CDR1 and CDR2 from the germline V gene are SGHTA and FQGNSA. CDR3 in amino acids: CASSFPGQRKDEQFF. DNA of the CDR3: TGTGCCAGCAGCTTCCCGGGACAGAGAAAGGATGAGCAGTTCTTC.

The chain recombines TRBV7-2 with TRBJ2-7; unclear D gene. The V gene's germline CDR1 is SGHTA and CDR2 FQGNSA. V was clipped by 5 bases and J by 3 bases, with 8 bases between them. The CDR3 is 12 amino acids. The DNA for the CDR3 is TGTGCCAGCAGCCCATACGGCTACGAGCAGTACTTC. Its translation is CASSPYGYEQYF.

A word on this clone: The junction departs from the called germline gene at one end, perhaps through a read error. The gene calls are TRBV5-1 and TRBJ2-6; TRBD2 matches at 13 bases. Germline assignment: CDR1 SGHRS and CDR2 YFSETQ. The CDR3 runs 14 residues. The CDR3 sequence: CASSPAGLAGYLAF. DNA for the CDR3: TGCGCCAGCAGCCCGGCGGGACTAGCGGGGTACCTGGCTTTC. Looking up the rest from reference TRBV5-1 and TRBJ2-6 gives the full variable domain: KAGVTQTPRYLIKTRGQQVTLSCSPISGHRSVSWYQQTPGQGLQFLFEYFSETQRNKGNFPGRFSGRQFSNSRSEMNVSTLELGDSALYLCASSPAGLAGYLAFGAGSRLTVL.

The chain has TRBV19 and TRBJ1-3; D ambiguous. CDR3 size: 13 residues. The ends were cut back, 6 bases at V and 0 bases at J, with 6 bases in the middle. Germline loops: CDR1 LNHDA, CDR2 SQIVND (reference sequence). DNA of the CDR3: TGTGCCAGTAGGCGGGGCTCTGGAAACACCATATATTTT. It specifies CASRRGSGNTIYF. Together with reference TRBV19 and TRBJ1-3, the CDR3 gives the full variable domain: DGGITQSPKYLFRKEGQNVTLSCEQNLNHDAMYWYRQDPGQGLRLIYYSQIVNDFQKGDIAEGYSVSREKKESFPLTVTSAQKNPTAFYLCASRRGSGNTIYFGEGSWLTVV.

CDR3 residues: CASSPGVGSYEQYF. The CDR3 DNA reads TGTGCCAGCAGCCCCGGGGTGGGCTCCTACGAGCAGTACTTC. This chain joins TRBV28 and TRBJ2-7, with a weak D call TRBD2 (5 bases). The V end was cut by 6 bases, the J end by 0 bases, with 12 bases between. The germline CDR1 and CDR2 sequences are MDHEN and SYDVKM. CDR3 length equals 14 residues.